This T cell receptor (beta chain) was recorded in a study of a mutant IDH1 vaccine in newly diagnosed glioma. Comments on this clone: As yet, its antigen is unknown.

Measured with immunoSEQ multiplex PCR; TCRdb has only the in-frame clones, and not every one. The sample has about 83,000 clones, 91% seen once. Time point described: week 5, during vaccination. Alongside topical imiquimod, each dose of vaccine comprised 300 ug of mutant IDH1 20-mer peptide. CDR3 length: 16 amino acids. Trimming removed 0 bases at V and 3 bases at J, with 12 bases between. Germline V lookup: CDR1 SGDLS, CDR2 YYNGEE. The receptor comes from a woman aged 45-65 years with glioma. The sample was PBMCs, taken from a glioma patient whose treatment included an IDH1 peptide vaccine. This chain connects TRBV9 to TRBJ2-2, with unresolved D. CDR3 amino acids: CASSVGVKPHTGELFF. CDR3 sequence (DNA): TGTGCCAGCAGCGTAGGGGTAAAGCCCCACACCGGGGAGCTGTTTTTT.